A selection of T cell receptor beta chains follows, all from one sample in a study of shared clonotypes between healthy human individuals. Assay used: immunoSEQ multiplex PCR; TCRdb lists only in-frame clones, some missing. The repertoire has roughly 2.2 million clones, roughly 90% of them found once; the top ten carry 0.37%. Sequences were obtained from naive CD4+ T cells from PBMCs. These receptors were collected from a man aged 18 to 29 in good health. Some clones in this sample may be carry-over from other donors' samples. The conserved cysteine and the conserved F or W are not part of the CDR3 here. The order of the fields is CDR3 protein, J gene, V gene.

ASKTSGRYEQF	TRBJ2-1	TRBV28
ASSDRLAGEAGELF	TRBJ2-2	TRBV2
ASSPWEPEQY	TRBJ2-7	TRBV28
ASTTGTNYNEQF	TRBJ2-1	TRBV9
ASSWDGNSYEQY	TRBJ2-7	TRBV5-1
ASSFDPGRTSGTKQY	TRBJ2-7	TRBV5-1
ASSEQGLPSEQY	TRBJ2-7	TRBV10-1
ASSEAAFGLYEQY	TRBJ2-7	TRBV6-1
ASSNRDLDYGYT	TRBJ1-2	TRBV9
ASSSTGTGYEQY	TRBJ2-7	TRBV28
ASSKDRWPYEQY	TRBJ2-7	TRBV5-1
ASSRIPSAGANVLT	TRBJ2-6	TRBV27
ASSPFTGRPGAGELF	TRBJ2-2	TRBV18
ASSDRGSLVGELF	TRBJ2-2	TRBV5-1
ATRGLFSGGYT	TRBJ1-2	TRBV10-3
ASQRTRYTGELF	TRBJ2-2	TRBV27
ASKSLSSYNSPLH	TRBJ1-6	TRBV6-1